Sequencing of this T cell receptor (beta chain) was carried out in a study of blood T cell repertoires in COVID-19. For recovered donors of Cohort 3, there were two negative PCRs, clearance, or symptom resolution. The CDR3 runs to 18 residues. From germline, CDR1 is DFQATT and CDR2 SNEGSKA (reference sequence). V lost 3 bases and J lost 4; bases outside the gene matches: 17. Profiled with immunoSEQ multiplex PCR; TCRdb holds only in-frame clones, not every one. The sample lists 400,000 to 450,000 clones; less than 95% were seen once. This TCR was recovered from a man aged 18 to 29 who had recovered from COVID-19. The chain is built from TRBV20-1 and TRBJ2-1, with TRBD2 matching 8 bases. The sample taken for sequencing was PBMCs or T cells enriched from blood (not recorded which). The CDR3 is CSASHPIIAGITYNEQFF. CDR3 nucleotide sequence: TGCAGTGCTAGTCACCCGATTATAGCGGGGATCACTTACAATGAGCAGTTCTTC.